The entry below gives a single T cell receptor (beta chain) sequence along with its context. Its antigen is currently not known. Per-nucleotide qualities are absent, and no much larger clonotype sits a single base away. The immunoSEQ Assay, a bias-controlled multiplex PCR, was used to amplify TCRbeta CDR3 regions from genomic DNA. The paper's processing steps were these. Within the assay, amplification of reference gene primers was used to estimate how many nucleated cells each sample contained. Sequence reads were collapsed and filtered to measure the absolute abundance of every unique TCRbeta CDR3 rearrangement. For each sample, productive Simpson clonality was calculated as the square root of Simpson's diversity index across productive rearrangements. Not all clones reach the TCRdb copy of this immuneACCESS table, which keeps in-frame sequences only. Checked studies attribute under half of the gap to unresolved V genes and leave the rest unexplained. The V and J calls and the clone size are those of that table, but D and trimming were determined from the DNA. In all, the sample holds about 240,000 clones, and approximately 78% of those were seen once. The biggest ten clones account for approximately 13% of the sample.

Collaborating institutions collected whole blood in K2EDTA tubes following their own protocols. For TCRbeta analysis, collaborator samples were shipped as frozen whole blood, as isolated PBMCs, or as DNA extracted from either sample type. The sample is drawn from a study of blood T cell repertoires in COVID-19 (TCRdb year 2020). Broadly, across the study: Samples covering the acute and convalescent phases of COVID-19 were provided by collaborators in the United States, Italy and Spain. The repertoires were released in a freely available public database intended as a resource for research on the immune response to SARS-CoV-2. Nearly every sample came with metadata listing a de-identified subject ID, COVID-19 status, age in years and sex. The prospective study material was composed of cDNA or gDNA derived from T cells, B-cell-depleted T cells, or PBMCs. Samples came from the ongoing ImmuneRACE study (first 160 participants) plus 1,254 subjects from 6 global collaborators. Subjects who had been exposed to COVID-19, were actively infected with it, or had recovered from it provided the deeply sampled blood TCRbeta repertoires that made up the dataset. Where HLA class I and class II types were available, the types were taken from metadata supplied by the sample provider, not from assay-based typing. What the work shows at the level of the full study, not this receptor alone: Clinical and demographic metadata were provided uncurated, with the amount varying by source and participant.

V has 1 base trimmed and J has 8 bases trimmed; junction bases matching no gene number 3. Reading the germline V gene (reference sequence) gives CDR1 SGHNT and CDR2 YYREEE. There are 13 amino acids in the CDR3, from cysteine to phenylalanine inclusive. Only CDR3 DNA is held: 39 bases, read in frame from base 1. The sample taken for sequencing was peripheral blood. The sequence links TRBV5-4 to TRBJ2-1; 7 bases in the middle match TRBD1. The receptor was derived from a woman in her sixties with active or convalescent COVID-19. The DNA reads as follows: TGTGCCAGCAGCTTGAACAGGGGCGATGAGCAGTTCTTC. Its protein reads: CASSLNRGDEQFF.